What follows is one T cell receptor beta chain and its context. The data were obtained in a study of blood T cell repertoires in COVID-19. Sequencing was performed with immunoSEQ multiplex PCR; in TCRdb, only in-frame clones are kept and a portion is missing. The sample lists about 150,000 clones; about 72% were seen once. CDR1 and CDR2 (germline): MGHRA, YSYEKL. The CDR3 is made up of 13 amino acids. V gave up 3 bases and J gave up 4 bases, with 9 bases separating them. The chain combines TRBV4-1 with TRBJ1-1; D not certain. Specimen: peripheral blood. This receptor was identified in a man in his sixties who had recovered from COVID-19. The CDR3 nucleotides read TGCGCCAGCAGCCACCCAGGAGGCACTGAAGCTTTCTTT. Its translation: CASSHPGGTEAFF.